Sequencing of this TCR beta chain was carried out in a study of blood T cell repertoires in COVID-19 (dated by TCRdb to about 2020). Concerning the study at large: Samples covering the acute and convalescent phases of COVID-19 were provided by collaborators in the United States, Italy and Spain. The material from the prospective study consisted of cDNA or gDNA derived from T cells, B-cell-depleted T cells, or PBMCs. Deeply sampled blood TCRbeta repertoires from subjects exposed to, actively infected with, or recovered from COVID-19 were included in the dataset. The repertoires were released in a freely available public database meant as a resource for research on the immune response to SARS-CoV-2. The samples were drawn from the first 160 participants of the ongoing ImmuneRACE study and from more than 1,000 subjects provided by 6 global collaborators. The sample metadata nearly always contained a de-identified subject ID, COVID-19 status, age in years and sex. HLA class I and class II types, where available, came from metadata supplied by the sample provider rather than from assay-based typing.

The collaborating institutions used their own protocols to collect whole blood in K2EDTA tubes. Collaborator samples were shipped for TCRbeta analysis as frozen whole blood, isolated PBMCs, or DNA extracted from either sample type. On this clone itself: No cognate antigen has been identified for it. No base qualities exist here, and no much larger clone lies one base off it.

Points the paper makes about the study in general: Clinical and demographic metadata were provided uncurated, with the amount varying by source and participant.

The immunoSEQ Assay, a bias-controlled multiplex PCR, was used to amplify TCRbeta CDR3 regions from genomic DNA. The authors' analysis ran thus. Nucleated cell counts per sample were estimated from amplification of reference gene primers within the assay. Sequence reads were collapsed and filtered to measure the absolute abundance of every unique TCRbeta CDR3 rearrangement. For each sample, productive Simpson clonality was calculated as the square root of Simpson's diversity index over productive rearrangements. Drawn from immuneACCESS, this table holds only the in-frame rearrangements with V and J called that TCRdb kept. Clones are partly lost; checked studies trace under half to an unresolved V gene and leave the rest unexplained. V, J and clone size derive from that table, while D and trimming were established from the DNA sequence. The sample profile shows tens of thousands of clones; about 79% of them were found once. About a sixth of the sample rests with the top ten.

The source material was peripheral blood. The TCR comes from a human donor in a cohort sampled during active COVID-19.

The DNA sequence is TGCAGCGTCCTGGACAGGGGGCGCGGGAACACTGAAGCTTTCTTT. Translated, this gives CSVLDRGRGNTEAFF. This receptor chain uses TRBV29-1 and TRBJ1-1; the junction holds 11 bases that match TRBD1. According to the germline V gene, CDR1 reads SQVTM and CDR2 reads ANQGSEA. The CDR3, from cysteine to phenylalanine, totals 15 residues. Only the CDR3 DNA stays, 45 bases, in frame from base 1. V ends up 6 bases short and J 1 base short, with an unmatched junction base count of 7.